This entry features one TCR beta chain sequence. Germline V gene data show CDR1 as GTSNPN and CDR2 as SVGIG (reference sequence). Between the trimmed V and J ends, which lost 4 bases and 4 bases, there was a span of 16 bases. The CDR3 covers 14 residues. The sample belongs to a study of blood T cell repertoires in COVID-19. On the study more broadly: In each case, the material was cDNA or gDNA derived from T cells, B-cell-depleted T cells, or PBMCs.

Original handling: How many nucleated cells were present was estimated from reference gene primer amplification. Libraries were prepared by immunoSEQ multiplex PCR; TCRdb keeps only in-frame clonotypes and omits some of them. Clone size and the V and J calls come from that table; the DNA yielded D and trimming. There are over 600,000 clones in the sample; approximately 90% occur only once, and roughly 0.25% lies in the top ten. This TCR came from a woman in her late teens or twenties with acute or convalescent COVID-19. The sample taken for sequencing was peripheral blood. The V and J genes are TRBV30 and TRBJ1-2, with D perhaps matching TRBD1 (5 bases). The CDR3 loop reads CAWTPGGYGYGYTF. The CDR3 DNA reads as TGTGCCTGGACCCCCGGGGGGTACGGCTATGGCTACACCTTC.